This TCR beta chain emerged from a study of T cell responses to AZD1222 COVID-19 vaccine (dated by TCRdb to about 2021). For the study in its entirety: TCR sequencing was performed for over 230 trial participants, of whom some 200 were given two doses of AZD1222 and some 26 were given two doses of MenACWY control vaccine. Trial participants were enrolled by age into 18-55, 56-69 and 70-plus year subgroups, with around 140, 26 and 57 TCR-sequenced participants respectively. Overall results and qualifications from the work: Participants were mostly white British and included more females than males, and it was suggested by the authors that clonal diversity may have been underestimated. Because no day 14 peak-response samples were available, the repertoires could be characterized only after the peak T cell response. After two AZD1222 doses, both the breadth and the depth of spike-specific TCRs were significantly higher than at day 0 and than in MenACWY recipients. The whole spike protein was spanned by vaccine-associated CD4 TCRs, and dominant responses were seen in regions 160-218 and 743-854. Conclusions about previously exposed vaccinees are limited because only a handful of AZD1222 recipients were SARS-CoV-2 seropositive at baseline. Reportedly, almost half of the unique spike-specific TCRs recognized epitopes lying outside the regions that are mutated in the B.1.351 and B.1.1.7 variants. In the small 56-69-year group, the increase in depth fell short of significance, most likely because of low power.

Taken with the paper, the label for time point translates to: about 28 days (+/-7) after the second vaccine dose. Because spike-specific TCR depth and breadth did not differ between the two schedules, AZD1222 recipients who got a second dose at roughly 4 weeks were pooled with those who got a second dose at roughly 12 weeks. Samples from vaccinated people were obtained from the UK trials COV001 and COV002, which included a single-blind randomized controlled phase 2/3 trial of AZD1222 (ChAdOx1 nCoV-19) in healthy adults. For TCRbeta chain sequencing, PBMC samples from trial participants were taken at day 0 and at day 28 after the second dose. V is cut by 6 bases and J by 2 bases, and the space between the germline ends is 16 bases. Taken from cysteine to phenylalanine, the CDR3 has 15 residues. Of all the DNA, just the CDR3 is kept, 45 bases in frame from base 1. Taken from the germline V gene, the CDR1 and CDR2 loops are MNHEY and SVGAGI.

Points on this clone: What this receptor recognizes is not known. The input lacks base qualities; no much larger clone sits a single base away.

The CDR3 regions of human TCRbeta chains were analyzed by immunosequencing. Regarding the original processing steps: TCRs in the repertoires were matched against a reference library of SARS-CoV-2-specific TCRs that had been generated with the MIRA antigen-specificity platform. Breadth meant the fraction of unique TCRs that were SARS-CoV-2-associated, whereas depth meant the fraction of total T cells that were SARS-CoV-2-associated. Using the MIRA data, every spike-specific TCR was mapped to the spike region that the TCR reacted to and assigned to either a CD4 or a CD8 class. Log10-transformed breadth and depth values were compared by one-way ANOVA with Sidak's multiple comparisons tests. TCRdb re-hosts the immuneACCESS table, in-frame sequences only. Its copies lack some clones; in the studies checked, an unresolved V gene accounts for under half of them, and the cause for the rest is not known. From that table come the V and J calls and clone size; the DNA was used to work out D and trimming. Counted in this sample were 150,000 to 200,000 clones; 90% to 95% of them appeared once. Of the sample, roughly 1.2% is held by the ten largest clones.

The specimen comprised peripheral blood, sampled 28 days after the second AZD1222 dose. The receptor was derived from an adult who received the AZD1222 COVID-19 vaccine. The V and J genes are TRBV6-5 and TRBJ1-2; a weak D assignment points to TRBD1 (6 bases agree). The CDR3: CASRNPRGGNYGYTF. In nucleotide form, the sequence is TGTGCCAGCAGGAATCCAAGGGGGGGAAACTATGGCTACACCTTC.